The table lists the clone carrying this T cell receptor (beta chain) with a few counts. No antigen is known for it. V trimming: 1 base; J trimming: 5 bases; junction bases outside the gene matches: 4. The CDR3 length is 14 residues. Germline V gives CDR1 MNHNS, CDR2 SASEGT. The data were produced by immunoSEQ multiplex PCR, yet TCRdb's version contains in-frame clones alone and is incomplete. The sample carries 25,000 to 35,000 clones, approximately 79% recorded once. The data are from a study of radiotherapy plus CTLA-4 blockade in lung cancer. Notes on the study in general: Among reported predictors of response, early blood T cell clone dynamics with interferon-beta performed best.

Alongside CTLA-4 blockade with ipilimumab, patients with chemo-refractory metastatic non-small-cell lung cancer received focal radiation. V and J are TRBV6-1 and TRBJ2-7, with 8 bases that match TRBD1. The source was peripheral blood, collected from a patient treated with radiotherapy plus ipilimumab. The receptor was isolated from a human donor with non-small cell lung cancer who had stable disease on radiotherapy plus ipilimumab. In DNA, the CDR3 is TGTGCCAGCAGTGAAGGCAGGGGGCGCGACGAGCAGTACTTC. This encodes CASSEGRGRDEQYF.